This T cell receptor beta chain was recorded in a study of identical twins. Study-level results: Twin-shared out-of-frame alpha sequences showed excess low generation probability. Sequences that were beta out-of-frame showed weaker excess twin sharing.

MiXCR, run by TCRdb on the 5' RACE reads, gives a single entry per CDR3 protein. The sample comprises a few hundred thousand distinct CDR3 sequences, approximately 18% of which are singletons, and around 12% rests with the top ten. A note on this clonotype: The target antigen is unknown.

V gave up 5 bases and J gave up 5 bases, with 12 bases separating them. This CDR3 spans 13 amino acids. CDR1 and CDR2 from the germline V gene are SGHTA and FQGNSA. Each donor was a healthy Caucasian. The J gene is TRBJ1-1, the V gene TRBV7-2; D ambiguous. The material sequenced was naive T cells sorted from blood. The origin of this receptor is a man over 45 in good health. The CDR3 nucleotides are TGTGCCAGCAGCCGTTCGGGTGGGACTGAAGCTTTCTTT. This gives the protein CASSRSGGTEAFF.